This TCR beta chain was captured by sequencing in a study of shared clonotypes between healthy human individuals. Study-level background: Those who served as donors were a couple of women and a few men between the ages of 18 and 49. Study results and caveats: Shared across a few donors were roughly 5% of the naive CD4 clonotypes. Clonotype sharing among donors was thought likely to change with sequencing depth.

As concerns this clone: Its target is not known.

In germline, CDR1 is SEHNR, CDR2 FQNEAQ (reference sequence). The V gene lost 1 base and the J gene lost 4 bases, with 14 bases spanning the gap. This CDR3 region has 17 residues. Terminally differentiated effector memory CD45RA+ cells were left out of the naive CD8 fraction, which was CD45RO-negative and positively selected for CCR7. Libraries were prepared by immunoSEQ multiplex PCR; TCRdb keeps only in-frame clonotypes and omits some of them. The sample carries about 2.1 million clones, 85% to 95% recorded once. The chain employs TRBV7-9 and TRBJ2-6; either TRBD1 or TRBD2 may fit D (5 bases each). This receptor was identified in a man younger than 30 in good health. Some clones in this sample may be carry-over from other donors' samples. The sequenced material came from naive CD8+ T cells from PBMCs. CDR3 sequence (DNA): TGTGCCAGCAGCTTAGAATTTGGGGGAGCCGGGGCCAACGTCCTGACTTTC. Its translation: CASSLEFGGAGANVLTF.